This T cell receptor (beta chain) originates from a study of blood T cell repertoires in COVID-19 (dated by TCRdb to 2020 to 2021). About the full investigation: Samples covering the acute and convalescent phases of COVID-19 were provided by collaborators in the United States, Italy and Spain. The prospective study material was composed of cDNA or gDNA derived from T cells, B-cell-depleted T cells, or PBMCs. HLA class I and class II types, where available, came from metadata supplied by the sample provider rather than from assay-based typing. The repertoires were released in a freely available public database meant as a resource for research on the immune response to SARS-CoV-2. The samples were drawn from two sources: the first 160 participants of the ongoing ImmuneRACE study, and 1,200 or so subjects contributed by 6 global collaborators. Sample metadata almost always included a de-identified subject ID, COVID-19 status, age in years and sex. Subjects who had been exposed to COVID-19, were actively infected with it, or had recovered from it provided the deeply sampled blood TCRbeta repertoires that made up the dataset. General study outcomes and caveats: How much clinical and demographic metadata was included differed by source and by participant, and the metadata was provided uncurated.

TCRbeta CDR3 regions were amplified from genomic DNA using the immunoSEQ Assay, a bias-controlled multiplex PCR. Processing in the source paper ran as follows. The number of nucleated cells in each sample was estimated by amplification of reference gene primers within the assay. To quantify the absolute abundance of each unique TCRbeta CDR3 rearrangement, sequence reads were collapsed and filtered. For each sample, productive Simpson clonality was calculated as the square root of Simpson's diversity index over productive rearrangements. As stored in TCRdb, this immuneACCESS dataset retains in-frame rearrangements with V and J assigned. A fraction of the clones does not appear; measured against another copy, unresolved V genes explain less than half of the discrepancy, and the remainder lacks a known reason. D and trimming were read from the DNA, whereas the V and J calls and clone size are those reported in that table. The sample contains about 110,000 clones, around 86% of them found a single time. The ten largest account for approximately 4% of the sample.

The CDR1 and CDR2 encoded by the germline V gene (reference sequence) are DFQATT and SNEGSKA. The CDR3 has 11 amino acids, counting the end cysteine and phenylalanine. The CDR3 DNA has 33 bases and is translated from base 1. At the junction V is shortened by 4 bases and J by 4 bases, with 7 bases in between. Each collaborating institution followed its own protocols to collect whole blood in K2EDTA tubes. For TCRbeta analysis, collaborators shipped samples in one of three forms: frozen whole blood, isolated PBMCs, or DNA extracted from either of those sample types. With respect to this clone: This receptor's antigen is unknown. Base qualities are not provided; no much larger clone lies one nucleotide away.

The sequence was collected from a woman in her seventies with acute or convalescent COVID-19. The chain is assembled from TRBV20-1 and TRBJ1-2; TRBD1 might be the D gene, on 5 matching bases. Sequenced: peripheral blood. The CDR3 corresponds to CSAIDSYGYTF. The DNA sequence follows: TGCAGTGCTATTGACAGCTATGGCTACACCTTC.